Below, 15 T cell receptor beta chains from the same sample are listed, as sequenced in a study of identifying expanded T cells in peripheral blood. Sequencing was performed with immunoSEQ multiplex PCR; in TCRdb, only in-frame clones are kept and a portion is missing. This table has fewer than 85,000 clones, about 83% appearing once. The sequenced sample consisted of blood. These receptors were obtained from a person aged 18 to 75 in good health.

This chain joins TRBV4-3 and TRBJ2-3; TRBD1 aligns across 7 bases. The CDR3 loop spans 15 amino acids. Trimming at V came to 5 bases and at J to 0 bases, leaving 5 bases not matched to a gene. Germline CDR1 and CDR2: LGHNA and YSLEER. CDR3 coding DNA: TGCGCCAGCAGCAGGGGGCCTGATAGCACAGATACGCAGTATTTT. It specifies CASSRGPDSTDTQYF.

The chain couples TRBV9 to TRBJ2-3; 12 bases map to TRBD2. The CDR3 is made up of 16 amino acids. V shed 4 bases and J 2 bases; nucleotides not matched to a gene: 5. Looked up from germline, CDR1 is SGDLS and CDR2 is YYNGEE. The CDR3, as DNA: TGTGCCAGCAGCCAAGGACTAGCGGGGACCACAGATACGCAGTATTTT. Amino acid sequence: CASSQGLAGTTDTQYF.

V gene TRBV5-6 combines with J gene TRBJ2-2; 10 nucleotides agree with TRBD1. CDR3 length: 15 residues. CDR1 is SGHDT and CDR2 is YYEEEE in the germline V gene. The V segment lost 6 bases and the J segment 6 bases; nucleotides outside the gene matches: 8. The CDR3 protein is CASTFGTGVPGELFF. Written as DNA, the CDR3 is TGTGCCAGCACCTTCGGGACAGGGGTGCCCGGGGAGCTGTTTTTT.

This rearrangement joins TRBV7-3 to TRBJ2-1; 9 bases agree with TRBD2. Trimming took 5 bases from V and 10 from J; bases not matched to a gene: 9. Germline V gene lookup returns CDR1 SGHTA and CDR2 FQGTGA. This CDR3 has 14 amino acids. CDR3 amino acids: CASSLGTSSREQFF. The CDR3 region has the DNA TGTGCCAGCAGCCTAGGGACTAGCTCTCGGGAGCAGTTCTTC.

The chain recombines TRBV28 with TRBJ1-6; the D is unclear. There are 14 residues in the CDR3. Looked up from germline, CDR1 is MDHEN and CDR2 is SYDVKM. V lost 2 bases, J lost 9 bases, and 11 bases lay in between. The CDR3 region has the DNA TGTGCCAGCAGTTTAGGTCAAAACGGTTCACCCCTCCACTTT. Its translation is CASSLGQNGSPLHF.

V and J are TRBV6-5 and TRBJ2-7; 7 positions match TRBD2. Germline CDR1 reads MNHEY; CDR2 reads SVGAGI. Losses at the gene ends were 2 bases for V and 2 bases for J; bases not matched to a gene: 6. The length of the CDR3 is 15 residues. CDR3 residues: CASSYSVRGAYEQYF. The DNA of the CDR3 is TGTGCCAGCAGTTACAGTGTACGGGGGGCCTACGAGCAGTACTTC.

A few counts support this clone. This chain uses TRBV7-9 with TRBJ1-1; D is unclear. Trimming stripped 8 bases from V and 2 bases from J, with 15 bases between. CDR1 and CDR2 from the germline V gene are SEHNR and FQNEAQ (reference sequence). The CDR3 is made up of 14 amino acids. The DNA for the CDR3 is TGTGCCAGCGCAAGCGGGGTGGCTAACACTGAAGCTTTCTTT. It is translated as CASASGVANTEAFF.

The rearrangement joins TRBV4-3 to TRBJ2-3; no reliable D call. The germline CDR1 and CDR2 sequences are LGHNA and YSLEER. Trimming took 1 base from V and 6 from J, leaving 17 bases between them. This CDR3 region has 16 residues. CDR3 in DNA: TGCGCCAGCAGCCAAGGTCCTAGACCCCATATCGATACGCAGTATTTT. Amino acid sequence: CASSQGPRPHIDTQYF.

The table lists this clone with a few counts. The chain joins TRBV5-1 to TRBJ2-7, with 9 positions matching TRBD1. CDR3 length: 15 amino acids. The trim removed 4 bases at V and 3 bases at J, leaving 8 bases unmatched. CDR1 and CDR2 (germline): SGHRS, YFSETQ. The CDR3 region is CASSAGTGRGYEQYF. The DNA for the CDR3 is TGCGCCAGCAGCGCGGGGACAGGGCGGGGCTACGAGCAGTACTTC.

This chain joins TRBV13 and TRBJ2-7; 7 positions agree with TRBD2. This CDR3 contains 15 residues. V was pared by 5 bases and J by 4 bases, with 11 bases of the junction left unmatched. Germline-derived CDR1 and CDR2 are PRHDT and FYEKMQ (reference sequence). The CDR3 nucleotides read TGTGCCAGCAGCCTCGGGCGGGGGTCCTTGTACGAGCAGTACTTC. It codes for CASSLGRGSLYEQYF.

The chain recombines TRBV27 with TRBJ2-1, with D possibly matching TRBD2 (6 bases). Trimming removed 7 bases at V and 2 bases at J, with 12 bases between. There are 14 residues in the CDR3. Per the germline V gene, CDR1 is MNHEY and CDR2 is SMNVEV (reference sequence). The CDR3 reads CASTNGGTYNEQFF. The CDR3 DNA reads TGTGCCAGCACCAACGGGGGTACCTACAATGAGCAGTTCTTC.

This CDR3 reads CASSETSGSGTYEQYF. The CDR3 nucleotides are TGTGCCAGCAGCGAGACTAGCGGGAGTGGGACCTACGAGCAGTACTTC. This rearrangement joins TRBV7-2 to TRBJ2-7, with 12 nucleotides matching TRBD2. With V trimmed by 5 bases and J by 2 bases, 7 bases remained unmatched. Germline lookup yields CDR1 SGHTA and CDR2 FQGNSA. The CDR3 covers 16 residues.

Written as DNA, the CDR3 is TGTGCCAGCAGCAAAGGCCCCTCTAGCGGGGCTAGCACAGATACGCAGTATTTT. Translated: CASSKGPSSGASTDTQYF. This chain links TRBV21-1 with TRBJ2-3; the D call TRBD2 from the table was never checked on the DNA. TRBV21-1 is noted as a pseudogene. The CDR3 covers 18 residues.

In nucleotides, the CDR3 is TGTGCCAGCAGTTCCCGGGTCCCCTTTACGGATGGCTACACCTTC. It is translated as CASSSRVPFTDGYTF. This chain joins TRBV6-5 and TRBJ1-2; D uncertain. Germline V gives CDR1 MNHEY, CDR2 SVGAGI. This CDR3 contains 15 residues. Trimming removed 4 bases from V and 6 bases from J, with 18 bases in between.

This clone was seen only a few times. V is TRBV5-8 and J is TRBJ1-5; D gene ambiguous. With 3 bases removed from V and 3 bases from J, the gap between germline ends came to 10 bases. CDR1 and CDR2 (germline): SGHTS, YDEGEE. This CDR3 has 14 residues. The CDR3 nucleotides are TGTGCCAGCAGCTCCCCACCAATCAATCAGCCCCAGCATTTT. Its protein product is CASSSPPINQPQHF.